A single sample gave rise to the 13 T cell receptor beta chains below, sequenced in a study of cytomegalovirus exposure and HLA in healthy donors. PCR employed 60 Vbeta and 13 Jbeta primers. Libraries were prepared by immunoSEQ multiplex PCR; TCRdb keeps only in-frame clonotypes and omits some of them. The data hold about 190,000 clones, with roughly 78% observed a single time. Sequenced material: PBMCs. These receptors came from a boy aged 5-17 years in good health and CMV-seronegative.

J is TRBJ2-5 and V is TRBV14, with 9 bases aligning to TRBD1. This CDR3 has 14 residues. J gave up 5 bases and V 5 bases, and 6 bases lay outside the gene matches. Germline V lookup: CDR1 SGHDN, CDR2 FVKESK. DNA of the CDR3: TGTGCCAGCAGCTCCGGGACAGGGTGGGAGACCCAGTACTTC. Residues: CASSSGTGWETQYF.

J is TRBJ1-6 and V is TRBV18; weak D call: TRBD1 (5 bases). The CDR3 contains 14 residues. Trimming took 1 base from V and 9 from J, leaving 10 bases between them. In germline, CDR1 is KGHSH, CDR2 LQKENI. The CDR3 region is CASSPQGLGSPLHF. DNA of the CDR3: TGTGCCAGCTCACCACAGGGGTTGGGTTCACCCCTCCACTTT. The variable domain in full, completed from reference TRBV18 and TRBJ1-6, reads NAGVMQNPRHLVRRRGQEARLRCSPMKGHSHVYWYRQLPEEGLKFMVYLQKENIIDESGMPKERFSAEFPKEGPSILRIQQVVRGDSAAYFCASSPQGLGSPLHFGNGTRLTVT.

The CDR3 region has the DNA TGTGCCAGCAGTGCCCGAATCGGACAGGGGGCGCGAAACGAGCAGTACTTC. Its protein product is CASSARIGQGARNEQYF. The rearrangement links TRBV6-1 to TRBJ2-7, with TRBD1 matching over 11 bases. Germline values: CDR1 MNHNS, CDR2 SASEGT. The CDR3 consists of 17 residues. With 4 bases clipped from V and 5 bases from J, the junction kept 13 bases outside the gene matches.

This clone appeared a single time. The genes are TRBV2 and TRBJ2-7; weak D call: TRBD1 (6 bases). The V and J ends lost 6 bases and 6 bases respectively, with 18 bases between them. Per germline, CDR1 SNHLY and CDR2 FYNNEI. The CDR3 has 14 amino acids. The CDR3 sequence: CASSLRTVPGEQYF. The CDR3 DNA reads TGTGCCAGCAGCTTAAGGACAGTACCGGGCGAGCAGTACTTC.

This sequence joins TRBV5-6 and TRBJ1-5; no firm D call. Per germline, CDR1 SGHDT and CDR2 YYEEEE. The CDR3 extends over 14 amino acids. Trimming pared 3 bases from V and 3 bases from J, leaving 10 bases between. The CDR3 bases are TGTGCCAGCAGCTCCGGACTGTTCAATCAGCCCCAGCATTTT. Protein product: CASSSGLFNQPQHF.

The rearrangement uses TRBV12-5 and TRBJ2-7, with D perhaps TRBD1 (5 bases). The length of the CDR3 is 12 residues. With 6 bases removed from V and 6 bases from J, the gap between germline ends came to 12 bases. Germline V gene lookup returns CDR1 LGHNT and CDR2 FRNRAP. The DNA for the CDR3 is TGTGCTAGTGGGACATCAGGGCGCGAGCAGTACTTC. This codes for CASGTSGREQYF.

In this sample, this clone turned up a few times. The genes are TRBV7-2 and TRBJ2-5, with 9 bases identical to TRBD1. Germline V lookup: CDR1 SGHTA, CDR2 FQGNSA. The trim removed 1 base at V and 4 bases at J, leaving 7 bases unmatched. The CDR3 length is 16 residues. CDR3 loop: CASSLGDRALLETQYF. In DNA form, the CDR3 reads TGTGCCAGCAGCTTAGGGGACAGGGCACTCCTAGAGACCCAGTACTTC.

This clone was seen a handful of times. The DNA of the CDR3 is TGTGCCAGTAGTATGACGCGACAGGGGGCGCGATATGGCTACACCTTC. Translated, it gives CASSMTRQGARYGYTF. The chain has TRBV19 and TRBJ1-2, with 10 bases identical to TRBD1. The CDR3 extends over 16 amino acids. V was clipped by 3 bases and J by 5 bases; unmatched bases: 9. Looked up from germline, CDR1 is LNHDA and CDR2 is SQIVND (reference sequence). Variable domain in full (rest from reference TRBV19 and TRBJ1-2): DGGITQSPKYLFRKEGQNVTLSCEQNLNHDAMYWYRQDPGQGLRLIYYSQIVNDFQKGDIAEGYSVSREKKESFPLTVTSAQKNPTAFYLCASSMTRQGARYGYTFGSGTRLTVV.

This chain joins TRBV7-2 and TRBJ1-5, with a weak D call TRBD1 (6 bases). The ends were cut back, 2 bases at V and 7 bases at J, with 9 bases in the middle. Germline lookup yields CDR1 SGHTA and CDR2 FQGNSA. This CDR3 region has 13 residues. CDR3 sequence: CASSLRGGQPQHF. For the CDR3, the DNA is TGTGCCAGCAGCTTAAGGGGGGGACAGCCCCAGCATTTT.

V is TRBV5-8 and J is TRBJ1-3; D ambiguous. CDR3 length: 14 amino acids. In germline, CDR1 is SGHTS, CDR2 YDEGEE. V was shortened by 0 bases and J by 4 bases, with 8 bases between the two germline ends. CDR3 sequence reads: CASSLVPRGNTIYF. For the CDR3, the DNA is TGTGCCAGCAGCTTGGTTCCCCGGGGAAACACCATATATTTT. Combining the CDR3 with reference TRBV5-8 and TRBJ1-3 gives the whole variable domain EAGVTQSPTHLIKTRGQQATLRCSPISGHTSVYWYQQALGLGLQFLLWYDEGEERNRGNFPPRFSGRQFPNYSSELNVNALELEDSALYLCASSLVPRGNTIYFGEGSWLTVV.

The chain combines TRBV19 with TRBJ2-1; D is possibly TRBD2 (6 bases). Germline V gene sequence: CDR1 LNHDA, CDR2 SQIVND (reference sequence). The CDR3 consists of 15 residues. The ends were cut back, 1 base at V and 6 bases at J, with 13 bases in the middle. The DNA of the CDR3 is TGTGCCAGTAGTATAGCACGGGGGTCCCTCAATGAGCAGTTCTTC. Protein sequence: CASSIARGSLNEQFF.

DNA for the CDR3: TGTGCCAGCAGCTTAGCTTCGGCTAGCGGGAGTGAGACCCAGTACTTC. Protein: CASSLASASGSETQYF. V usage is TRBV7-2 and J usage is TRBJ2-5; 10 bases fit TRBD2. CDR1 and CDR2 from the germline V gene are SGHTA and FQGNSA. The CDR3 has 16 amino acids. The J segment lost 5 bases and the V segment lost 0 bases, leaving 6 bases of the junction unmatched. The full variable domain, with the rest looked up from reference TRBV7-2 and TRBJ2-5, is GAGVSQSPSNKVTEKGKDVELRCDPISGHTALYWYRQSLGQGLEFLIYFQGNSAPDKSGLPSDRFSAERTGGSVSTLTIQRTQQEDSAVYLCASSLASASGSETQYFGPGTRLLVL.

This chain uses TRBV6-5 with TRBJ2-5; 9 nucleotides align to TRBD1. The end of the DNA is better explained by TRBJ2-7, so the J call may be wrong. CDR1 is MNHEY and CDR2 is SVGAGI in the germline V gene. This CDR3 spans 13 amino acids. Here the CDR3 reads CASSPGTGYEQYF. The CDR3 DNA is TGTGCCAGCAGCCCCGGGACAGGGTACGAGCAGTACTTC.